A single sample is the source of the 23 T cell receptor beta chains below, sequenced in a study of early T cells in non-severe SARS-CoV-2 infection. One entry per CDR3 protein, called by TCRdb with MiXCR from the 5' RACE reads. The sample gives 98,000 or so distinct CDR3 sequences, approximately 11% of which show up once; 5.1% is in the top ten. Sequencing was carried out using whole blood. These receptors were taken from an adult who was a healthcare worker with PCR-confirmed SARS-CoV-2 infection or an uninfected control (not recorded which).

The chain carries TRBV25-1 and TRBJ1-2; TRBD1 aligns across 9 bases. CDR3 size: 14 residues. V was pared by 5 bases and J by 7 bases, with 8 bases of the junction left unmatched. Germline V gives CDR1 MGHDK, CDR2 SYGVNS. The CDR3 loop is CASSPRDRETGYTF. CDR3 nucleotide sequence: TGTGCCAGCAGTCCCCGGGACAGGGAAACTGGCTACACCTTC.

The CDR3 coding sequence is TGCGCCAGCGCCAGGGTGGAGACTGAAGCTTTCTTT. Protein product: CASARVETEAFF. The chain uses TRBV4-1 and TRBJ1-1; TRBD1 might be the D (5 bases). CDR1 is MGHRA, CDR2 YSYEKL, per germline. Trimming left V 8 bases short and J 5 bases short, with 12 bases between. The CDR3 totals 12 residues.

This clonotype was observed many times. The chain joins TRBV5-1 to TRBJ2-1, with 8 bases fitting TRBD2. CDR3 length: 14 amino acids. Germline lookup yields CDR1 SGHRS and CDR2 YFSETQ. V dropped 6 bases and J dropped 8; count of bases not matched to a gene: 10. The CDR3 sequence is CASTAGGVRDEQFF. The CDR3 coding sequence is TGCGCCAGCACTGCGGGAGGAGTGAGGGATGAGCAGTTCTTC.

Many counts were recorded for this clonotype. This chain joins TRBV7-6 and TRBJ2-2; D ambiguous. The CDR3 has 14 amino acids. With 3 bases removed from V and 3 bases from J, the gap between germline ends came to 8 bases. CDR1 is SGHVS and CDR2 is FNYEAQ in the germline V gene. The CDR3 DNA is TGTGCCAGCAGCTTTATCAGTGACACCGGGGAGCTGTTTTTT. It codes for CASSFISDTGELFF.

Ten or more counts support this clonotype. The CDR3 bases are TGTGCCATCAGTGATGCAGGGCTTACCCAAGAGACCCAGTACTTC. This codes for CAISDAGLTQETQYF. This chain connects TRBV10-3 to TRBJ2-5, with D perhaps matching TRBD1 (5 bases). V lost 3 bases to trimming and J lost 1 base, with 12 bases between them. Looked up from germline, CDR1 is ENHRY and CDR2 is SYGVKD. The CDR3 is made up of 15 amino acids.

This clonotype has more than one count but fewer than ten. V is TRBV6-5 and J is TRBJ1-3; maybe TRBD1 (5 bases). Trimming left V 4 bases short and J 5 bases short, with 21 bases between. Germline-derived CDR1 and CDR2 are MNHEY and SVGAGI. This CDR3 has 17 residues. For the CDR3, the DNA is TGTGCCAGCAGTTCCAAAAGACAGATCCGGGATAGAAACACCATATATTTT. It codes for CASSSKRQIRDRNTIYF.

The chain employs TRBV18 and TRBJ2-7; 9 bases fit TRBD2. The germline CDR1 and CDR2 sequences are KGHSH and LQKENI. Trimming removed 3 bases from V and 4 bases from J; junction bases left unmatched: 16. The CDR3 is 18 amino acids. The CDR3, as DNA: TGTGCCAGCTCACCTTCTGAGGGAGCGATAGCGGGAGTTTACGAGCAGTACTTC. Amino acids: CASSPSEGAIAGVYEQYF.

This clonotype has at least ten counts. The CDR3 region has the DNA TGTGCCTGGGGGGGGACTAGCGTCTACAATGAGCAGTTCTTC. Protein sequence: CAWGGTSVYNEQFF. This rearrangement joins TRBV30 to TRBJ2-1; 10 bases agree with TRBD2. This CDR3 has 14 residues. Germline V gene sequence: CDR1 GTSNPN, CDR2 SVGIG (reference sequence). V gave up 5 bases and J gave up 3 bases; unmatched junction bases: 4.

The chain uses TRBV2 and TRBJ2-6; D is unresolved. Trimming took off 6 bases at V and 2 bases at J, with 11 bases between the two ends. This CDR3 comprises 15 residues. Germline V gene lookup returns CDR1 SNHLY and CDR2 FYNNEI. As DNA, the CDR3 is TGTGCCAGCAGGGAACGGTTGGCTGGGGCCAACGTCCTGACTTTC. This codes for CASRERLAGANVLTF.

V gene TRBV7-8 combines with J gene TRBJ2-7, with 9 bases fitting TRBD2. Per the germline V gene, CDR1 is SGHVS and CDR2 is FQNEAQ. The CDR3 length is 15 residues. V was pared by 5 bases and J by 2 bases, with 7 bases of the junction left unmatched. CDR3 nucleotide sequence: TGTGCCAGCAGCCCGGGGGCGGGAGGGGCCTACGAGCAGTACTTC. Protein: CASSPGAGGAYEQYF.

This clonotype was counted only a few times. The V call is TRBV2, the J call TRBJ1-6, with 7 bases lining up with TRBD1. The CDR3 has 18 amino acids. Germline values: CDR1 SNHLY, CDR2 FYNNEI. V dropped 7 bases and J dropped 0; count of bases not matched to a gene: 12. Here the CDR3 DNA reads TGTGCCAGCACCTTCTTAGGGGGCCAGAGCTCCTATAATTCACCCCTCCACTTT. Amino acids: CASTFLGGQSSYNSPLHF.

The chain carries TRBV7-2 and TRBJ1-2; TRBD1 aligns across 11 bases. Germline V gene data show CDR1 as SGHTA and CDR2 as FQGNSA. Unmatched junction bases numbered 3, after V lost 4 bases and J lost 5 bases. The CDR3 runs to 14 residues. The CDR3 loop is CASSWDRGMYGYTF. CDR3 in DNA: TGTGCCAGCAGCTGGGACAGGGGGATGTATGGCTACACCTTC.

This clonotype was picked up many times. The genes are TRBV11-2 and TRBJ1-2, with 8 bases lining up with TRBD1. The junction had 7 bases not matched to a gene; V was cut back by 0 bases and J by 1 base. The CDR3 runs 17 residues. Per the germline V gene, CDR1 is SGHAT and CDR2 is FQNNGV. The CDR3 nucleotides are TGTGCCAGCAGCTTAGATTTTCGGACAGGGTTTAACTATGGCTACACCTTC. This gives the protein CASSLDFRTGFNYGYTF.

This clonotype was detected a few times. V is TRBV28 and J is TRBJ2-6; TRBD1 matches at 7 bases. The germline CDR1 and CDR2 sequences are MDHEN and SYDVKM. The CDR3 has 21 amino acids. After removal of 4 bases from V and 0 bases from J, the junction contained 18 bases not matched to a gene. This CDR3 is CASSSDQGVLLTSSGANVLTF. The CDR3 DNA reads TGTGCCAGCAGTTCGGACCAGGGGGTGCTGCTCACTAGCTCTGGGGCCAACGTCCTGACTTTC.

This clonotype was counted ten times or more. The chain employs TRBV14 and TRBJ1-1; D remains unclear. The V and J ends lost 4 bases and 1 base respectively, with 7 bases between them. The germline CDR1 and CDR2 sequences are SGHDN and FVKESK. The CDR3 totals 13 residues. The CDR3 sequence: CASSRNTNTEAFF. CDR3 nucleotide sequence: TGTGCCAGCAGCCGCAATACGAACACTGAAGCTTTCTTT.

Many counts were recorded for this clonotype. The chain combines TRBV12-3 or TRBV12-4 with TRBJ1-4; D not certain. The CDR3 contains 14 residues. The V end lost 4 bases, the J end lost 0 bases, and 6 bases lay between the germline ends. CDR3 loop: CASSWAATNEKLFF. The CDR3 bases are TGTGCCAGCAGTTGGGCAGCAACTAATGAAAAACTGTTTTTT.

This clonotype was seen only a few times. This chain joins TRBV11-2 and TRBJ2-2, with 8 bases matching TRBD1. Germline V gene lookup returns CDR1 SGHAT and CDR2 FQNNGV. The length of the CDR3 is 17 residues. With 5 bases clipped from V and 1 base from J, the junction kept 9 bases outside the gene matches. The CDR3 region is CASSAQPGQENTGELFF. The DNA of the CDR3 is TGTGCCAGCAGCGCACAACCGGGACAGGAGAACACCGGGGAGCTGTTTTTT.

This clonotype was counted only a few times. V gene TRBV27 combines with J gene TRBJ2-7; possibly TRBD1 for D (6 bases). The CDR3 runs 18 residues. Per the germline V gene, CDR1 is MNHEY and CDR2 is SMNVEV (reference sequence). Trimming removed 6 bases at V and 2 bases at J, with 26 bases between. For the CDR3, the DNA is TGTGCCAGCAGCCGACTTCGCCATGGACAGACCCTAACCTACGAGCAGTACTTC. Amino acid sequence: CASSRLRHGQTLTYEQYF.

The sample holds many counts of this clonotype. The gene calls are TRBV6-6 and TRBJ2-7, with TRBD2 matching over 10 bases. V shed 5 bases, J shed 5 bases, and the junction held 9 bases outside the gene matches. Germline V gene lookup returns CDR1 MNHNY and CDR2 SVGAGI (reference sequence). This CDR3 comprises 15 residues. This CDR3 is CASSPQRGGRDEQYF. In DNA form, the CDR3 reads TGTGCCAGCAGTCCTCAGCGGGGGGGAAGGGACGAGCAGTACTTC.

For the CDR3, the DNA is TGTGCCACCCGAGGGACAGGGCAACTCTTCTATGGCTACACCTTC. Its protein is CATRGTGQLFYGYTF. V and J are TRBV28 and TRBJ1-2; 9 nucleotides agree with TRBD1. The length of the CDR3 is 15 residues. After removal of 10 bases from V and 4 bases from J, the junction contained 13 bases not matched to a gene. Per the germline V gene, CDR1 is MDHEN and CDR2 is SYDVKM.

The CDR3 region is CASSLIPGQSPDPNTGELFF. The CDR3 nucleotides read TGCGCCAGCAGCTTGATCCCGGGACAGTCGCCAGACCCGAACACCGGGGAGCTGTTTTTT. This chain uses TRBV5-1 with TRBJ2-2; 7 bases are a match to TRBD1. The CDR3 runs 20 residues. The germline V gene has CDR1 SGHRS and CDR2 YFSETQ. V dropped 1 base and J dropped 0; count of bases not matched to a gene: 15.

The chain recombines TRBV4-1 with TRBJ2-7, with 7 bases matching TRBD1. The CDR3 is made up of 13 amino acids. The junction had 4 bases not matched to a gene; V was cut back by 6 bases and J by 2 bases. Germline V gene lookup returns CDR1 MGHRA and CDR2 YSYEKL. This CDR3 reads CASSLTGAYEQYF. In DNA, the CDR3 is TGCGCCAGCAGTCTTACAGGGGCCTACGAGCAGTACTTC.

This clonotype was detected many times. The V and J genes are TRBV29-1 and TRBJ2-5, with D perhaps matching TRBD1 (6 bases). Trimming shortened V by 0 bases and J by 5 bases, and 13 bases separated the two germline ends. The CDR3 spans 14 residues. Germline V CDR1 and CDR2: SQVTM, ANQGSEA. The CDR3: CSVEDTGREETQYF. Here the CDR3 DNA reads TGCAGCGTTGAAGACACAGGGAGAGAGGAGACCCAGTACTTC.